The rows below give T cell receptor beta chains drawn from one sample of a study of blood T cell repertoires in COVID-19. Profiling relied on immunoSEQ multiplex PCR, and the TCRdb table lists in-frame clones only, not all of them. Among approximately 210,000 clones, approximately 86% were seen once, and the ten largest hold 2% to 2.5%. Input material: PBMCs or T cells enriched from blood (not recorded which). These TCRs come from a woman under 40 who had recovered from COVID-19. CDR3s leave out the opening cysteine and the closing phenylalanine or tryptophan. Fields, in order: V gene, J gene, CDR3 protein.

v_gene: TRBV4-1; j_gene: TRBJ2-2; CDR3aa: ASSQGLGDTGELF
v_gene: TRBV11-3; j_gene: TRBJ2-3; CDR3aa: ASSLRGGASTDTQY
v_gene: TRBV7-9; j_gene: TRBJ2-1; CDR3aa: ASSDRGYEQF
v_gene: TRBV7-9; j_gene: TRBJ2-7; CDR3aa: ASSIRQEAEQY
v_gene: TRBV15; j_gene: TRBJ2-5; CDR3aa: ATSRGPKTGGQEETQY
v_gene: TRBV9; j_gene: TRBJ2-5; CDR3aa: ASSVTPLTGRETQY
v_gene: TRBV11-3; j_gene: TRBJ2-1; CDR3aa: ASSQRTSGVSYNEQF
v_gene: TRBV4-2; j_gene: TRBJ2-7; CDR3aa: ASSRPGQTYEQY
v_gene: TRBV5-1; j_gene: TRBJ2-7; CDR3aa: ASSVPGSNYEQY
v_gene: TRBV5-6; j_gene: TRBJ2-1; CDR3aa: ASSQGQETYNEQF
v_gene: TRBV7-2; j_gene: TRBJ1-2; CDR3aa: ASSLESRSYGYT
v_gene: TRBV25-1; j_gene: TRBJ2-7; CDR3aa: ASSDPGTGVNEQY
v_gene: TRBV4-3; j_gene: TRBJ1-1; CDR3aa: ASSQDNGARAEAF
v_gene: TRBV11-2; j_gene: TRBJ2-1; CDR3aa: ASSPSGGRHNEQF
v_gene: TRBV5-3; j_gene: TRBJ2-2; CDR3aa: ARSLAGANTGELF
v_gene: TRBV24-1; j_gene: TRBJ1-1; CDR3aa: ATRRGAEAF
v_gene: TRBV27; j_gene: TRBJ2-2; CDR3aa: ASSLQSTSGRNTGELF
v_gene: TRBV30; j_gene: TRBJ1-1; CDR3aa: AWRTFGQGHTEAF
v_gene: TRBV3-1/TRBV3-2; j_gene: TRBJ2-4; CDR3aa: ASSLPSLAGGPNIQY
v_gene: TRBV3-1/TRBV3-2; j_gene: TRBJ2-3; CDR3aa: ASSQSPGLAGRDTQY
v_gene: TRBV27; j_gene: TRBJ1-2; CDR3aa: ASSSSSGTAPYGYT
v_gene: TRBV15; j_gene: TRBJ2-7; CDR3aa: ATSGSRLTYSYEQY
v_gene: TRBV29-1; j_gene: TRBJ2-7; CDR3aa: SVEGDREIFPYEQY
v_gene: TRBV7-2; j_gene: TRBJ2-2; CDR3aa: ASSLDRVNTGELF
v_gene: TRBV30; j_gene: TRBJ2-7; CDR3aa: AWSAPSASSYEQY
v_gene: TRBV5-1; j_gene: TRBJ1-1; CDR3aa: ASSLSRGDTEAF
v_gene: TRBV7-2; j_gene: TRBJ2-7; CDR3aa: ASSRVGTGGYEQY
v_gene: TRBV7-2; j_gene: TRBJ2-3; CDR3aa: ASSPRAFTDTQY
v_gene: TRBV30; j_gene: TRBJ1-1; CDR3aa: AWSVLPGQNTEAF
v_gene: TRBV2; j_gene: TRBJ2-1; CDR3aa: ASSKGLAVYNEQF
v_gene: TRBV20-1; j_gene: TRBJ1-3; CDR3aa: SASGTENTIY
v_gene: TRBV2; j_gene: TRBJ1-6; CDR3aa: ASSGGRNSPLH
v_gene: TRBV5-1; j_gene: TRBJ1-2; CDR3aa: ASRLGLNNYGYT
v_gene: TRBV11-3; j_gene: TRBJ2-2; CDR3aa: ASSLGDITGELF
v_gene: TRBV19; j_gene: TRBJ1-5; CDR3aa: ASTAGTGASQPQH
v_gene: TRBV5-1; j_gene: TRBJ2-1; CDR3aa: ASSLLGVSSYNEQF
v_gene: TRBV19; j_gene: TRBJ2-5; CDR3aa: ASSIRVLAGGQETQY
v_gene: TRBV4-2; j_gene: TRBJ1-4; CDR3aa: ASSHATNEKLF
v_gene: TRBV4-3; j_gene: TRBJ2-1; CDR3aa: ASSQGVARQGRNEQF
v_gene: TRBV19; j_gene: TRBJ1-1; CDR3aa: ASSMSRVTEAF
v_gene: TRBV15; j_gene: TRBJ2-4; CDR3aa: ATSRDLAKNIQY
v_gene: TRBV7-3; j_gene: TRBJ1-2; CDR3aa: ASSSYSGTDYGYT
v_gene: TRBV15; j_gene: TRBJ2-1; CDR3aa: ATSRDRAGVAPYNEQF
v_gene: TRBV3-1/TRBV3-2; j_gene: TRBJ1-2; CDR3aa: ASSQEPSSGGYT
v_gene: TRBV7-2; j_gene: TRBJ2-2; CDR3aa: ASSPVGSYTGELF
v_gene: TRBV9; j_gene: TRBJ2-2; CDR3aa: ASSVLGSGGNTGELF
v_gene: TRBV11-2; j_gene: TRBJ1-6; CDR3aa: ASSLEGAANSPLH
v_gene: TRBV3-1/TRBV3-2; j_gene: TRBJ2-1; CDR3aa: ASSLLTGGVNEQF
v_gene: TRBV5-1; j_gene: TRBJ1-2; CDR3aa: ASSLESSTYGYT
v_gene: TRBV7-3; j_gene: TRBJ1-2; CDR3aa: ASSPTGGANYGYT
v_gene: TRBV18; j_gene: TRBJ1-2; CDR3aa: ASSPEGANYGYT
v_gene: TRBV29-1; j_gene: TRBJ1-2; CDR3aa: SVDSGNYGYT
v_gene: TRBV18; j_gene: TRBJ2-7; CDR3aa: ASSLIDRDEQY
v_gene: TRBV7-8; j_gene: TRBJ2-7; CDR3aa: ASSAGLAGVLGEQY
v_gene: TRBV19; j_gene: TRBJ1-1; CDR3aa: ASKHVMNTEAF
v_gene: TRBV10-3; j_gene: TRBJ2-7; CDR3aa: AISESTGEQY
v_gene: TRBV5-6; j_gene: TRBJ1-4; CDR3aa: ASSGTGEPNEKLF
v_gene: TRBV4-3; j_gene: TRBJ1-4; CDR3aa: ASSQDEGSEKLF
v_gene: TRBV6-2/TRBV6-3; j_gene: TRBJ2-1; CDR3aa: ASSTTVAGAYNEQF